The 25 T cell receptor beta chains listed next were all sequenced from one sample in a study of T cell repertoires in cytomegalovirus infection. MiXCR was run by TCRdb on the reads, yielding one entry per CDR3 protein. The repertoire holds some 180,000 distinct CDR3 sequences, about 18% seen once, with approximately 25% in the top ten. The sequenced sample was CD8+ T cells from PBMCs. These receptors were taken from a human donor in good health (CMV status not recorded). Some clones in this sample may be carry-over from other donors' samples.

This clonotype appeared a few times. The rearrangement links TRBV6-6 to TRBJ2-2; D gene ambiguous. Germline V lookup: CDR1 MNHNY, CDR2 SVGAGI (reference sequence). V was shortened by 6 bases and J by 1 base, with 15 bases between the two germline ends. The CDR3 sequence is 16 residues long. CDR3 sequence reads: CASSPGRVLNTGELFF. CDR3 DNA: TGTGCCAGCAGCCCTGGCCGGGTTTTGAACACCGGGGAGCTGTTTTTT.

The J gene is TRBJ1-2, the V gene TRBV6-2 or TRBV6-3, with D uncertain. Germline V gene data show CDR1 as MNHEY and CDR2 as SVGEGT. This CDR3 has 14 amino acids. Trimming cost V 7 bases and J 4 bases, with 16 bases left between them. The CDR3 coding sequence is TGTGCCAGCACCTCAGGCGGAGGCCCCTATGGCTACACCTTC. This translates into CASTSGGGPYGYTF.

V is TRBV7-9 and J is TRBJ2-2, with D perhaps matching TRBD2 (5 bases). Trimming cost V 4 bases and J 9 bases, with 15 bases left between them. Germline CDR1 SEHNR, CDR2 FQNEAQ (reference sequence). The CDR3 is made up of 14 amino acids. The CDR3 region is CASSSPKGGRELFF. The CDR3 DNA reads as TGTGCCAGCAGCTCTCCTAAAGGAGGCCGGGAGCTGTTTTTT.

The V and J genes are TRBV11-2 and TRBJ2-7; TRBD2 agrees at 8 bases. There are 17 residues in the CDR3. V lost 4 bases, J lost 0 bases, and 11 bases stayed unmatched. CDR1 and CDR2 from the germline V gene are SGHAT and FQNNGV. The CDR3 DNA reads as TGTGCCAGCAGCTGGGAATATAGCGGGGAACTCTCCTACGAGCAGTACTTC. As protein: CASSWEYSGELSYEQYF.

This clonotype was counted a few times. This sequence joins TRBV4-2 and TRBJ2-2, with D hard to call. Trimming left V 0 bases short and J 2 bases short, with 13 bases between. The germline CDR1 and CDR2 sequences are LGHNA and YNFKEQ. This CDR3 comprises 17 residues. The CDR3 nucleotides read TGTGCCAGCAGCCAAGATGGGAAACGAGCTAACACCGGGGAGCTGTTTTTT. Translating it yields CASSQDGKRANTGELFF.

This clonotype was observed a few times. V gene TRBV4-1 combines with J gene TRBJ2-7; 7 nucleotides align to TRBD1. CDR3 length: 16 amino acids. Per germline, CDR1 MGHRA and CDR2 YSYEKL. J was trimmed by 2 bases and V by 3 bases; bases with no gene match: 10. Written as DNA, the CDR3 is TGCGCCAGCAGCCATGGACAGGCCCCAATTACCTACGAGCAGTACTTC. Its protein product is CASSHGQAPITYEQYF.

This chain connects TRBV6-5 to TRBJ1-1; 8 nucleotides line up with TRBD1. Trimming took 6 bases from V and 4 from J; bases not matched to a gene: 7. The germline gives CDR1 MNHEY, CDR2 SVGAGI. The CDR3 extends over 14 amino acids. DNA of the CDR3: TGTGCCAGCAGCCTCCAGGGGGCGAGCACTGAAGCTTTCTTT. Translation: CASSLQGASTEAFF.

This chain links TRBV20-1 with TRBJ1-1; D is unclear. Trimming removed 3 bases at V and 4 bases at J, with 15 bases between. From germline, CDR1 is DFQATT and CDR2 SNEGSKA (reference sequence). CDR3 size: 14 residues. The CDR3 DNA reads as TGCAGTGCTAGGTCCAGTTATGAATCCACTGAAGCTTTCTTT. Protein: CSARSSYESTEAFF.

The chain has TRBV4-1 and TRBJ2-7; the D is unclear. CDR3 length equals 14 residues. Germline values: CDR1 MGHRA, CDR2 YSYEKL. Between the trimmed V and J ends, which lost 2 bases and 4 bases, there was a span of 12 bases. In nucleotides, the CDR3 is TGCGCCAGCAGCCAACTCCCGGACGGATACGAGCAGTACTTC. Amino acids: CASSQLPDGYEQYF.

V usage is TRBV6-2 or TRBV6-3 and J usage is TRBJ2-3; TRBD1 matches 9 bases. The CDR3 is 14 residues long. The V gene's germline CDR1 is MNHEY and CDR2 SVGEGT. Unmatched junction bases numbered 1, after V lost 2 bases and J lost 4 bases. DNA of the CDR3: TGTGCCAGCAGTTACCGGACAGGGGCAGATACGCAGTATTTT. Protein sequence: CASSYRTGADTQYF.

V usage is TRBV7-6 and J usage is TRBJ2-3; D may correspond to TRBD1 or TRBD2 (5 bases each). The ends were cut back, 6 bases at V and 4 bases at J, with 8 bases in the middle. The CDR3 is 12 amino acids. The germline CDR1 and CDR2 sequences are SGHVS and FNYEAQ. The CDR3 sequence: CASRGVADTQYF. The CDR3 DNA reads TGTGCCAGCAGGGGGGTGGCAGATACGCAGTATTTT.

J is TRBJ2-1 and V is TRBV4-1, with D perhaps TRBD2 (5 bases). CDR1 MGHRA and CDR2 YSYEKL come from the germline V gene. Trimming pared 1 base from V and 8 bases from J, leaving 12 bases between. The CDR3 is made up of 14 amino acids. The CDR3 region has the DNA TGCGCCAGCAGCCAAGGACCAGGAGCGGATGAGCAGTTCTTC. The encoded protein is CASSQGPGADEQFF.

This clonotype was seen only a few times. The V call is TRBV11-2, the J call TRBJ2-1; 11 bases map to TRBD2. CDR1 is SGHAT, CDR2 FQNNGV, per germline. This CDR3 region has 18 residues. The V and J ends lost 2 bases and 5 bases, in that order; junction bases with no gene match: 11. This CDR3 reads CASSLSHSASGGNNEQFF. The DNA for the CDR3 is TGTGCCAGCAGCTTATCCCACTCCGCTAGCGGGGGGAACAATGAGCAGTTCTTC.

This clonotype was detected a few times. J is TRBJ1-1 and V is TRBV28; no definite D call. This CDR3 region has 15 residues. Germline lookup yields CDR1 MDHEN and CDR2 SYDVKM. V lost 6 bases and J 4 bases, leaving 18 bases between the germline ends. This CDR3 is CASSPMIGKITEAFF. The CDR3 coding sequence is TGTGCCAGCAGCCCTATGATAGGGAAGATCACTGAAGCTTTCTTT.

V usage is TRBV7-9 and J usage is TRBJ2-7, with D hard to call. Deletions cut 4 bases from V and 7 bases from J, with 14 bases between. The CDR3 runs to 13 residues. CDR1 is SEHNR and CDR2 is FQNEAQ in the germline V gene (reference sequence). CDR3 residues: CASSYKSQEEQYF. The CDR3 DNA sequence: TGTGCCAGCAGCTATAAGTCCCAGGAGGAGCAGTACTTC.

The gene calls are TRBV14 and TRBJ2-7; D is ambiguous. Germline lookup yields CDR1 SGHDN and CDR2 FVKESK. The CDR3 loop spans 16 amino acids. With 0 bases removed from V and 0 bases from J, the gap between germline ends came to 12 bases. CDR3 sequence (DNA): TGTGCCAGCAGCCAAGATGGAATTCCTGGCTCCTACGAGCAGTACTTC. Residues: CASSQDGIPGSYEQYF.

The chain joins TRBV7-9 to TRBJ1-2, with D hard to call. The CDR3 runs 13 residues. V was cut by 5 bases and J by 4 bases, with 11 bases left in between. The germline CDR1 and CDR2 sequences are SEHNR and FQNEAQ (reference sequence). CDR3 nucleotide sequence: TGTGCCAGCAGCCCCCCCTCGGGCTATGGCTACACCTTC. It is translated as CASSPPSGYGYTF. Variable domain in full (rest from reference TRBV7-9 and TRBJ1-2): DTGVSQNPRHKITKRGQNVTFRCDPISEHNRLYWYRQTLGQGPEFLTYFQNEAQLEKSRLLSDRFSAERPKGSFSTLEIQRTEQGDSAMYLCASSPPSGYGYTFGSGTRLTVV.

V gene TRBV4-1 combines with J gene TRBJ2-1, with 7 bases identical to TRBD1. J was trimmed by 0 bases and V by 4 bases; bases with no gene match: 6. Per germline, CDR1 MGHRA and CDR2 YSYEKL. The CDR3 is 16 amino acids. The CDR3 coding sequence is TGCGCCAGCAGCCTATTGGACAGGAGCTCCTACAATGAGCAGTTCTTC. It translates to CASSLLDRSSYNEQFF.

The J gene is TRBJ1-2, the V gene TRBV11-1, with a possible D match to TRBD1 (5 bases). V was cut by 1 base and J by 2 bases, with 11 bases left in between. Looked up from germline, CDR1 is SGHAT and CDR2 is FQDESV (reference sequence). The CDR3 covers 15 residues. CDR3 nucleotides: TGTGCCAGCAGCTTAGGCCGGGACCTGAACTATGGCTACACCTTC. Translating it yields CASSLGRDLNYGYTF.

The genes are TRBV20-1 and TRBJ2-1; D is possibly TRBD2 (5 bases). Germline-derived CDR1 and CDR2 are DFQATT and SNEGSKA (reference sequence). This CDR3 region has 14 residues. Trimming removed 4 bases at V and 1 base at J, with 11 bases between. The CDR3 protein is CSATERRSYNEQFF. The CDR3 bases are TGCAGTGCTACCGAACGGAGGTCCTACAATGAGCAGTTCTTC.

The V gene is TRBV7-9, the J gene TRBJ2-5; maybe TRBD1 (6 bases). The CDR3 is 14 residues long. Germline lookup yields CDR1 SEHNR and CDR2 FQNEAQ (reference sequence). Trimming left V 1 base short and J 1 base short, with 7 bases between. The CDR3 region is CASSLEDSQETQYF. CDR3 in DNA: TGTGCCAGCAGCTTAGAGGACAGCCAAGAGACCCAGTACTTC.

Concerning this clonotype: With a much larger clone just one base away, this may be a read error. The chain has TRBV7-6 and TRBJ2-7; 7 nucleotides align to TRBD1. Germline V gene lookup returns CDR1 SGHVS and CDR2 FNYEAQ. This CDR3 is built from 14 residues. V gave up 5 bases and J gave up 0 bases; unmatched junction bases: 4. Here the CDR3 DNA reads TGTGCCAGCAGCGCCCGGGACAGCTCCTACGAGCAGTACTTC. Protein sequence: CASSARDSSYEQYF.

This clonotype was counted between two and nine times. One junction end disagrees with the germline gene, perhaps due to a read error. CDR3 residues: CASFDYTGGTTIYF. CDR3 nucleotide sequence: TGTGCCAGCTTTGATTACACCGGCGGAACCACCATATATTTT. The rearrangement uses TRBV28 and TRBJ1-3; D is unresolved. Germline CDR1 reads MDHEN; CDR2 reads SYDVKM. The CDR3 runs 14 residues. The full variable domain, its missing parts supplied by reference TRBV28 and TRBJ1-3, is DVKVTQSSRYLVKRTGEKVFLECVQDMDHENMFWYRQDPGLGLRLIYFSYDVKMKEKGDIPEGYSVSREKKERFSLILESASTNQTSMYLCASFDYTGGTTIYFGEGSWLTVV.

In this sample, this clonotype turned up a few times. This chain uses TRBV29-1 with TRBJ2-1; D is perhaps TRBD1 (5 bases). Germline lookup yields CDR1 SQVTM and CDR2 ANQGSEA. V lost 6 bases and J lost 2, with 20 bases in between. The CDR3 is 16 amino acids. CDR3 sequence: CSVVSNAGPTYNEQFF. The DNA of the CDR3 is TGCAGCGTCGTCTCCAACGCAGGGCCAACCTACAATGAGCAGTTCTTC.

V and J are TRBV11-2 and TRBJ2-1; 11 nucleotides line up with TRBD2. Germline CDR1 is SGHAT and CDR2 is FQNNGV. Germline trimming cut 4 bases from V and 4 bases from J; bases unmatched to any gene: 15. This CDR3 spans 19 amino acids. CDR3 residues: CASSSGLAGQRSNYNEQFF. The CDR3 coding sequence is TGTGCCAGCAGCTCCGGACTAGCGGGCCAAAGGAGTAATTACAATGAGCAGTTCTTC.